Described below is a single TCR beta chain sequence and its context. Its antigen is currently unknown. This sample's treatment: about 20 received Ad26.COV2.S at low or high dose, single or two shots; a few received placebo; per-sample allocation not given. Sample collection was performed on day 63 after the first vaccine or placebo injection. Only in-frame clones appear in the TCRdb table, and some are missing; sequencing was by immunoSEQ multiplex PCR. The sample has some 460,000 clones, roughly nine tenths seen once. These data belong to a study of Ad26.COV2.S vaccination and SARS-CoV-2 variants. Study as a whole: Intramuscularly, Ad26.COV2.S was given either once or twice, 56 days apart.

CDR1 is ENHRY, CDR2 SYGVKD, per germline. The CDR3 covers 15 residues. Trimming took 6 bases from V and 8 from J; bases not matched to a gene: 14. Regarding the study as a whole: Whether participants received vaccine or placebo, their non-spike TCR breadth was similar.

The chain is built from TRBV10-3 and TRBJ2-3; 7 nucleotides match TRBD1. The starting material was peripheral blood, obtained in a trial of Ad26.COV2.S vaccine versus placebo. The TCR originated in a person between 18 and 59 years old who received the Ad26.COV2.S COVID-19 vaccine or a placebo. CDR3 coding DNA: TGTGCCATCAGGGTAAACGACAGGGTGGGTGCTACGCAGTATTTT. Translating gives CAIRVNDRVGATQYF.